This entry lists 3 T cell receptor beta chains sequenced from one sample in a study of shared T cell receptors in the human thymus. The method was immunoSEQ multiplex PCR; TCRdb's version includes in-frame clones alone and lacks a portion of them. The sample holds about 730,000 clones, around 85% seen once. This sample was also put to use in a study of human thymus T cells.

Sequencing input: thymocytes. All receptors come from a girl under two years old with a congenital heart defect.

The V and J genes are TRBV10-1 and TRBJ2-1, with D possibly being TRBD1 (6 bases). This CDR3 has 14 residues. The V and J ends lost 5 bases and 4 bases respectively, with 12 bases between them. Germline lookup yields CDR1 WNHNN and CDR2 SYGVQD (reference sequence). The CDR3 DNA follows: TGCGCCAGCAGTAAGACAGGACGTTACAATGAGCAGTTCTTC. Translated, it gives CASSKTGRYNEQFF.

This clone was found a few times. The rearrangement joins TRBV7-8 to TRBJ1-5, with 8 bases lining up with TRBD1. Germline loops: CDR1 SGHVS, CDR2 FQNEAQ. V trimming: 1 base; J trimming: 6 bases; junction bases outside the gene matches: 11. This CDR3 is 17 amino acids long. CDR3 in DNA: TGTGCCAGCAGCTTAGACAACCAGGGGGCGTACGTTCAGCCCCAGCATTTT. Protein: CASSLDNQGAYVQPQHF.

The chain combines TRBV19 with TRBJ1-6; the D gene is possibly TRBD1 (6 bases). CDR1 is LNHDA, CDR2 SQIVND, per germline (reference sequence). V dropped 4 bases and J dropped 6 bases, with 16 bases sitting between them. The CDR3 length is 16 residues. CDR3 sequence: CASSRVRGLFNSPLHF. The CDR3 DNA is TGTGCCAGTAGTAGGGTCAGGGGCCTTTTTAATTCACCCCTCCACTTT. The whole variable domain, filled in from reference TRBV19 and TRBJ1-6, reads DGGITQSPKYLFRKEGQNVTLSCEQNLNHDAMYWYRQDPGQGLRLIYYSQIVNDFQKGDIAEGYSVSREKKESFPLTVTSAQKNPTAFYLCASSRVRGLFNSPLHFGNGTRLTVT.